This TCR beta chain was obtained from a study of shared clonotypes between healthy human individuals. With respect to this clone: Its antigen is still unknown.

General study points: Clonotype sharing across several donors was observed for roughly 5% of naive CD4 clonotypes.

The table came from immunoSEQ multiplex PCR; TCRdb's copy has only in-frame clones and leaves some out. This sample carries roughly 2 million clones, 90% to 95% of them seen once, and the ten largest clones take 0.1% to 0.15%. Germline V gene data show CDR1 as DFQATT and CDR2 as SNEGSKA (reference sequence). V was pared by 5 bases and J by 8 bases, with 4 bases between. This CDR3 is 9 amino acids long. The receptor's source is a young man in good health. Sequencing used naive CD4+ T cells sorted from blood. The subset was: CD45RA+ positively selected. The rearrangement links TRBV20-1 to TRBJ2-4; D remains ambiguous. In DNA, the CDR3 is TGCAGTGCTGGGGACATTCAGTACTTC. Translation: CSAGDIQYF.